This TCR beta chain derives from a study of response to subunit inactivated influenza vaccine. This clonotype was seen ten or more times. TCRdb recomputed calls from the RT-PCR reads with MiXCR, one row per CDR3 protein. This sample has hundreds of thousands of distinct CDR3 sequences; 13% to 15% occur once, and the top ten carry 7.6%. Germline loops: CDR1 MNHEY, CDR2 SMNVEV (reference sequence). The CDR3 is 16 residues long. Trimming cost V 3 bases and J 2 bases, with 14 bases left between them. The rearrangement joins TRBV27 to TRBJ2-1, with D tentatively TRBD2 (5 bases). The receptor comes from a man in his fifties or sixties who received an inactivated influenza vaccine. This material consisted of PBMCs from blood, taken roughly 2 weeks before vaccination. Here the CDR3 reads CASSFLGRGTYNEQFF. The DNA of the CDR3 is TGTGCCAGCAGTTTTCTTGGGAGAGGGACCTACAATGAGCAGTTCTTC.